This T cell receptor beta chain comes out of a study of T cells after yellow fever vaccination. Study details: Fractions of low cell number were prepared using SMART-Seq v4 Ultra Low Input.

This clonotype was recorded a few times. TCRdb reprocessed the 5' RACE reads via MiXCR and lists one record per CDR3 protein. The table lists roughly 500,000 distinct CDR3 sequences, about 19% of them singletons. V lost 5 bases to trimming and J lost 8 bases; unmatched junction nucleotides: 11. This CDR3 comprises 17 residues. Per the germline V gene, CDR1 is SEHNR and CDR2 is FQNEAQ (reference sequence). Sequenced material: PBMCs, taken 15 days after the yellow fever booster vaccination. The TCR comes from a man aged 25 to 45 who received the YFV17D yellow fever vaccine. The chain joins TRBV7-9 to TRBJ2-1, with 14 bases identical to TRBD2. The DNA for the CDR3 is TGTGCCAGCAGCCCCCTTTCAGGGACTAGCGGGAGTTATGAGCAGTTCTTC. Amino acids: CASSPLSGTSGSYEQFF.